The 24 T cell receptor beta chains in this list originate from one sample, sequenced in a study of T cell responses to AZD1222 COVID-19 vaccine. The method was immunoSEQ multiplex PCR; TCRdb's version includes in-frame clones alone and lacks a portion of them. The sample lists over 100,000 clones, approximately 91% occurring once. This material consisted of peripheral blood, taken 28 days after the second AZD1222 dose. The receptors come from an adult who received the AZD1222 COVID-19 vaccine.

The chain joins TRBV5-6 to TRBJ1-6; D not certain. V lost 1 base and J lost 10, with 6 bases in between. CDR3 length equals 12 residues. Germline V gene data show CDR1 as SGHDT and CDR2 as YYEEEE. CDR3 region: CASSLSGSPLHF. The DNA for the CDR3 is TGTGCCAGCAGCTTGAGCGGATCACCCCTCCACTTT. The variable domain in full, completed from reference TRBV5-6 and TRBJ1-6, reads DAGVTQSPTHLIKTRGQQVTLRCSPKSGHDTVSWYQQALGQGPQFIFQYYEEEERQRGNFPDRFSGHQFPNYSSELNVNALLLGDSALYLCASSLSGSPLHFGNGTRLTVT.

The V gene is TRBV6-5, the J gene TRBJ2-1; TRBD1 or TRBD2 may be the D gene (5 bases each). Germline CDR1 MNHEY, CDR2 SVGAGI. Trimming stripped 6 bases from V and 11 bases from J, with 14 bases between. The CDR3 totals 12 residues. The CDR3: CASSRGGEKQFF. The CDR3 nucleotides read TGTGCCAGCAGCCGTGGGGGTGAGAAGCAGTTCTTC.

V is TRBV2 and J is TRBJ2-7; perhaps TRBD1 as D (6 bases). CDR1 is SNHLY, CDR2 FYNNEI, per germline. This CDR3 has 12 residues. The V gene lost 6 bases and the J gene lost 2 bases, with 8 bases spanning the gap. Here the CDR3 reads CASRGQAYEQYF. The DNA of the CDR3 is TGTGCCAGCAGGGGACAAGCCTACGAGCAGTACTTC.

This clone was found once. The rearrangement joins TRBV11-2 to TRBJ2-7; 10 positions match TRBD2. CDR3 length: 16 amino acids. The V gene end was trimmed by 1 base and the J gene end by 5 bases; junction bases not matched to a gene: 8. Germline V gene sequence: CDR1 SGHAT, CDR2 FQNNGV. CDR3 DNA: TGTGCCAGCAGCTTAGTGGGTTCTAGCGGGAGACACGAGCAGTACTTC. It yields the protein CASSLVGSSGRHEQYF.

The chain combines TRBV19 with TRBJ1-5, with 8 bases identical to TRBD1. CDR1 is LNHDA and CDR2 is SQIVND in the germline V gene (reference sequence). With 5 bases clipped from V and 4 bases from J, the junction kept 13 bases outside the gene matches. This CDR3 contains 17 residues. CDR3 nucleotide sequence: TGTGCCAGTAGTCCGGGGGAGGGACAGGTCTTTAATCAGCCCCAGCATTTT. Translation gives CASSPGEGQVFNQPQHF.

CDR3 sequence (DNA): TGTGCCAGCAGTCCCCTCTACGAGCAGTACTTC. Translation gives CASSPLYEQYF. The chain has TRBV6-6 and TRBJ2-7; D is unresolved. CDR1 is MNHNY and CDR2 is SVGAGI in the germline V gene (reference sequence). This CDR3 is 11 amino acids long. V was clipped by 5 bases and J by 3 bases, with 5 bases between them.

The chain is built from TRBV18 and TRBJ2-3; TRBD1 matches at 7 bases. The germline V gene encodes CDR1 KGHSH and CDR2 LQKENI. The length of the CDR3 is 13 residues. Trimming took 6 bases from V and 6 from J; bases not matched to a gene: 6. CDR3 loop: CASSPTGMDTQYF. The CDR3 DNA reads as TGTGCCAGCTCGCCGACAGGGATGGATACGCAGTATTTT. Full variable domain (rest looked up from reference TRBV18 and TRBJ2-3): NAGVMQNPRHLVRRRGQEARLRCSPMKGHSHVYWYRQLPEEGLKFMVYLQKENIIDESGMPKERFSAEFPKEGPSILRIQQVVRGDSAAYFCASSPTGMDTQYFGPGTRLTVL.

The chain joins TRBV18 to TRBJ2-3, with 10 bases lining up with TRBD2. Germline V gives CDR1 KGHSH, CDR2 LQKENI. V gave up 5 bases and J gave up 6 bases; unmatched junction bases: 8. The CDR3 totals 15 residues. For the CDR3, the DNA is TGTGCCAGCTCAGCGCTAGCGGGAGCGGAGGATACGCAGTATTTT. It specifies CASSALAGAEDTQYF.

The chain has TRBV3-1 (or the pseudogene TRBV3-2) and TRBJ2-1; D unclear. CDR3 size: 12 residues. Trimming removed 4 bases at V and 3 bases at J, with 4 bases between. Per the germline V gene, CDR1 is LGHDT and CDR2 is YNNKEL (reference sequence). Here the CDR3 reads CASSRIYNEQFF. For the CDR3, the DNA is TGTGCCAGCAGCCGAATCTACAATGAGCAGTTCTTC.

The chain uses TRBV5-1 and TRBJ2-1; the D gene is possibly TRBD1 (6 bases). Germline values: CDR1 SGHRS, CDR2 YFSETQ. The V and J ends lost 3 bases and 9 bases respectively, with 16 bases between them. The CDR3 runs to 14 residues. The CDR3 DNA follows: TGCGCCAGCAGCTCAACAGGGATGGGCGGTGAGCAGTTCTTC. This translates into CASSSTGMGGEQFF.

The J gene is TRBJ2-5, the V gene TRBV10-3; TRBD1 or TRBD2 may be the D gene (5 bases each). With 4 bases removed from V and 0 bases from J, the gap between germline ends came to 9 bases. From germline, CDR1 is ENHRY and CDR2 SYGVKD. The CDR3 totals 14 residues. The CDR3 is CAISGGSYQETQYF. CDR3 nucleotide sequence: TGTGCCATCAGTGGGGGGTCCTACCAAGAGACCCAGTACTTC.

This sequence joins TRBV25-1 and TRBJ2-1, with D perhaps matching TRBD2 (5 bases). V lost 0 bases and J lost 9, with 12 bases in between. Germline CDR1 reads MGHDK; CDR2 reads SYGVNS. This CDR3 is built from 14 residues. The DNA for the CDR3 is TGTGCCAGCAGTGAATATTTAAGCGGAGGTGAGCAGTTCTTC. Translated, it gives CASSEYLSGGEQFF.

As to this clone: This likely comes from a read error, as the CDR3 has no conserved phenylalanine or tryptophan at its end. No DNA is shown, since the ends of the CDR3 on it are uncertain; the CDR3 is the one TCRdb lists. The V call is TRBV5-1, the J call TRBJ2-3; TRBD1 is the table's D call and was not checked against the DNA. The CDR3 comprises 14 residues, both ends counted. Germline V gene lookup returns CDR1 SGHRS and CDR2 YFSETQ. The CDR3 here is CASSPGWTGGGLTY.

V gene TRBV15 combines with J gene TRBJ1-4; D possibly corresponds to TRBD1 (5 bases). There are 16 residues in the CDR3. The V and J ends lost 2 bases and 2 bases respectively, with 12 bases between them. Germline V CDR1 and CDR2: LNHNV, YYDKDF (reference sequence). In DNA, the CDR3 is TGTGCCACCAGCAGACTGGTGGACACTACTAATGAAAAACTGTTTTTT. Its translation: CATSRLVDTTNEKLFF.

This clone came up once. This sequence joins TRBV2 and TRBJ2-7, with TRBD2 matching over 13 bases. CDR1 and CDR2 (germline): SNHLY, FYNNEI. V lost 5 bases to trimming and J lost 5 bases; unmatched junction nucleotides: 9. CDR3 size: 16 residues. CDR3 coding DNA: TGTGCCAGCAGTCCCAGGACTAGCGGGAGTTTACACGAGCAGTACTTC. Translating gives CASSPRTSGSLHEQYF.

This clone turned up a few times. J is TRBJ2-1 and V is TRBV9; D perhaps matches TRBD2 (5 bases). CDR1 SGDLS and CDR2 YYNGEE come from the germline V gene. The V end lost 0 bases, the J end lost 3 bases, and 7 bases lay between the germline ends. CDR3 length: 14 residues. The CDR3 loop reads CASSVDGSYNEQFF. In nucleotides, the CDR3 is TGTGCCAGCAGCGTAGATGGGAGCTACAATGAGCAGTTCTTC.

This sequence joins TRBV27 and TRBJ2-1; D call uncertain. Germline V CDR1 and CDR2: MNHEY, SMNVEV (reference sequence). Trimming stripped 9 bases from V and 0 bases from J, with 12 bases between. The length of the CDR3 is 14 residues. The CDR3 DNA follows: TGTGCCAGTCCAACGCCTAGCTCCTACAATGAGCAGTTCTTC. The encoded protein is CASPTPSSYNEQFF.

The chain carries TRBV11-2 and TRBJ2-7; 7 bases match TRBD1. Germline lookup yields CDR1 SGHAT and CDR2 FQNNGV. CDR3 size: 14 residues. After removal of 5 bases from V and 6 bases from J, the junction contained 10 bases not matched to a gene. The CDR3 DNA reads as TGTGCCAGCAGCCCTCAGGGGGTTCTCCTCGAGCAGTACTTC. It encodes CASSPQGVLLEQYF.

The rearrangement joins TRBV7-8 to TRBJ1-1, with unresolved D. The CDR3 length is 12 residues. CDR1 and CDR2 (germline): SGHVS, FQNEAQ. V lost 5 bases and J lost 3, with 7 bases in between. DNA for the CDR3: TGTGCCAGCAGCCCGGGGTACACTGAAGCTTTCTTT. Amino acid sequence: CASSPGYTEAFF. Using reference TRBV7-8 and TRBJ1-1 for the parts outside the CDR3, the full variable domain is GAGVSQSPRYKVAKRGQDVALRCDPISGHVSLFWYQQALGQGPEFLTYFQNEAQLDKSGLPSDRFFAERPEGSVSTLKIQRTQQEDSAVYLCASSPGYTEAFFGQGTRLTVV.

In DNA, the CDR3 is TGTGCCAGCAGTCCCTATCGACAGCGGAGCTCCTACAATGAGCAGTTCTTC. This gives the protein CASSPYRQRSSYNEQFF. This rearrangement joins TRBV27 to TRBJ2-1; either TRBD1 or TRBD2 may supply D (5 bases each). Germline CDR1 reads MNHEY; CDR2 reads SMNVEV (reference sequence). This CDR3 contains 17 residues. Between the trimmed V and J ends, which lost 5 bases and 0 bases, there was a span of 17 bases.

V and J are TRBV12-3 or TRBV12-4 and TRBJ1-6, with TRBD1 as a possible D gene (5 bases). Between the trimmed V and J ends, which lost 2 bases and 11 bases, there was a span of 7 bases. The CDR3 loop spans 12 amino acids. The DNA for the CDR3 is TGTGCCAGCAGTTTATCGGGGGCACCCCTCCACTTT. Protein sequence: CASSLSGAPLHF.

The CDR3 sequence is CASSQTGVGSGYTF. DNA for the CDR3: TGTGCCAGCAGCCAAACAGGGGTCGGTTCTGGCTACACCTTC. This chain joins TRBV3-1 (or the pseudogene TRBV3-2) and TRBJ1-2; TRBD1 matches at 7 bases. The CDR3 runs 14 residues. Germline-derived CDR1 and CDR2 are LGHDT and YNNKEL (reference sequence). The V gene end was trimmed by 2 bases and the J gene end by 7 bases; junction bases not matched to a gene: 7.

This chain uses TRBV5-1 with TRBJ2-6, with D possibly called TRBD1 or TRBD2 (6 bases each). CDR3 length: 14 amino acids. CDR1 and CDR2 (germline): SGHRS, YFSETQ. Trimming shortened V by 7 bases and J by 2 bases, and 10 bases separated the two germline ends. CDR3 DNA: TGCGCCAGCGGGGGCGGGGCTGGGGCCAACGTCCTGACTTTC. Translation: CASGGGAGANVLTF.

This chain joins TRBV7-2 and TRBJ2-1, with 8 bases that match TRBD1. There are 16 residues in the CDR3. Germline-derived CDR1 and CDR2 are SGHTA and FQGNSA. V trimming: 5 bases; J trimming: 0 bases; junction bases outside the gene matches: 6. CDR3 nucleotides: TGTGCCAGCAGCGTCAGGACAGGGACCTCCTACAATGAGCAGTTCTTC. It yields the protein CASSVRTGTSYNEQFF.